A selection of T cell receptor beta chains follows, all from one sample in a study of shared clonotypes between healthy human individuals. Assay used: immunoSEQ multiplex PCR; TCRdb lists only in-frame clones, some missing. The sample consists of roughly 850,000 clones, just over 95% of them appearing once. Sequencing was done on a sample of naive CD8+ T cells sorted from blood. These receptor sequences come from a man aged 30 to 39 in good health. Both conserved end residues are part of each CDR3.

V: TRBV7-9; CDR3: CASSSPAGTRDNEQFF
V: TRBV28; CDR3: CASTYSYEQYF
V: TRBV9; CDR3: CASSVDLATGELFF
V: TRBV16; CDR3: CASSHVSVEQFF
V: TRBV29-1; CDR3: CSVRASYEQYF
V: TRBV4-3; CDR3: CASSQDTQGEIGDEKLFF
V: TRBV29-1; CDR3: CSAGDRGYEQFF
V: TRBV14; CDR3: CASSQVGTEDTEAFF
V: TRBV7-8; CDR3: CASSLRGRMGEDTQYF
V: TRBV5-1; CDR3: CASSSGGRGEEEQYF
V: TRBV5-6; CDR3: CASSFSSGATAEAFF
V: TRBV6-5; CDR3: CASSGQGLGGYTF
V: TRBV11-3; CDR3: CASSKWGGVGAHEQFF
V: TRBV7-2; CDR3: CASSLAGPSTDTQYF
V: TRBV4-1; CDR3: CASAEGGGYEQYF
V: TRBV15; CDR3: CATSRARGSYNEQFF
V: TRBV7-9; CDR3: CASSGPYEQYF
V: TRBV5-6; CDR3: CASSEVGANTEAFF
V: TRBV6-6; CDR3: CASSYSNYEQYF
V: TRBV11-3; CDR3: CASSLGTGAYNEQFF
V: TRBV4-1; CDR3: CASSQDSSEGEQFF
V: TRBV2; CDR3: CASSVSGSTDTQYF
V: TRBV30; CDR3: CAWSVLPGGELFF
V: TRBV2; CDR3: CATSGYEQYF
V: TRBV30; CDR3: CAWSVLGVWAGELFF
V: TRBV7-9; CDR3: CASSLPGYGYTF
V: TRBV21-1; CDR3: CASSTWGLRKTYEQYF
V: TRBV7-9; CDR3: CASYGGGVDEKLFF
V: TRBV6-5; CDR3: CASSYSLRPSYNEQFF
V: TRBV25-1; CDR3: CASSASGTGGGNEQFF
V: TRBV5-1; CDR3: CASSLDPVQPYEQYF
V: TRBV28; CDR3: CASMQGPPYEQYF
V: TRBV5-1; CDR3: CASSLAAGARINEQFF
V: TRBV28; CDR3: CASTSASGTHEQYF
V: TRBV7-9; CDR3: CASSLSGLAETYNEQFF
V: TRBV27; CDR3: CASSLSGAREQFF
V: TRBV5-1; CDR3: CASSLSSGRETTGELFF
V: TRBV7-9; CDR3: CASLGGPGGPETQYF
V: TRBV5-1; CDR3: CASRDADSRPGANVLTF
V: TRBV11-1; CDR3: CASSLARRDGTPDQETQYF
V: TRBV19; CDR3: CASSMTGATDTQYF
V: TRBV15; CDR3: CATSREGREPLETQYF
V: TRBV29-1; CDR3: CSPGDRGNEQFF
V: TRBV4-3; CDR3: CASSQGVAGVDEQFF
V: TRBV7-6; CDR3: CASSSSRDRESYEQYF
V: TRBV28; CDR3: CASSALTGDGNTIYF
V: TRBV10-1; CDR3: CASSLGQGIWDTQYF
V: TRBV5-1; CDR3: CASSLEHPLDTQYF
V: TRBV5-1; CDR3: CASSPWASGSDNEQFF
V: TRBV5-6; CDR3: CASSWSYRVGEQYF
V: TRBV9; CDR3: CASSPRINTGELFF
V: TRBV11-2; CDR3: CASLRRAGIGELFF
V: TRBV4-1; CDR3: CASSPYLAEFYNEQFF
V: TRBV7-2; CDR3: CASSKNTGTGRTDTQYF
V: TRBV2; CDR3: CASNRIKGGETQYF
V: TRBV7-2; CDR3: CASSLGGSYGYTF
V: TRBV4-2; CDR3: CASSQHSGGNTGELFF
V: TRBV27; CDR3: CASSLDDRGEAFF
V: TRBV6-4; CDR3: CASRPGGTHLRNEQFF